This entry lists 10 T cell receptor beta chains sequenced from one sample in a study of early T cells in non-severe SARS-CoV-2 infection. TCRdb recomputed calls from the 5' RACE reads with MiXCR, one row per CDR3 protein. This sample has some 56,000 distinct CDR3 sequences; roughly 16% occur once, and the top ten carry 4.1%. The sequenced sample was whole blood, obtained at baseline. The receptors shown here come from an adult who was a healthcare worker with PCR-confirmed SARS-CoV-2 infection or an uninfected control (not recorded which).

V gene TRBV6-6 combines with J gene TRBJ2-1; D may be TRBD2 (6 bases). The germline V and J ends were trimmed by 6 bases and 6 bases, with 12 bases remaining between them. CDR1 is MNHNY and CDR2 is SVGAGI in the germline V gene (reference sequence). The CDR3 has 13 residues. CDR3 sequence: CASRTGLGNEQFF. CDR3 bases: TGTGCCAGCAGGACGGGACTGGGCAATGAGCAGTTCTTC.

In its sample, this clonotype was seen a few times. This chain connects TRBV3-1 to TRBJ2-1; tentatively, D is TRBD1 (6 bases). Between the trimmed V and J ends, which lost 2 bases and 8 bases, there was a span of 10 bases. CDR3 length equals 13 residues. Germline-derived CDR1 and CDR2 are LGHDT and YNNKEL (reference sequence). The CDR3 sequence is CASSQRWGHEQFF. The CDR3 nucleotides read TGTGCCAGCAGCCAACGATGGGGGCATGAGCAGTTCTTC.

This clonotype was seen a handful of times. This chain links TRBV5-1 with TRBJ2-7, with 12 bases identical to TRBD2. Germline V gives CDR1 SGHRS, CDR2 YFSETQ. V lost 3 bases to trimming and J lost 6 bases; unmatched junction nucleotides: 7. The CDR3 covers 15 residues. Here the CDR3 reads CASSSELAGGFEQYF. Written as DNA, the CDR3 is TGCGCCAGCAGCTCCGAACTAGCGGGAGGTTTCGAGCAGTACTTC.

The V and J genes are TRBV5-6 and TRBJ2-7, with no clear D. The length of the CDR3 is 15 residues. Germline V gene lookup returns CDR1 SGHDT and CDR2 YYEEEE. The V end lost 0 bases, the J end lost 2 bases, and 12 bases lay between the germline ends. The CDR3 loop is CASSLGLQGTYEQYF. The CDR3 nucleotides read TGTGCCAGCAGCTTGGGGCTTCAAGGGACCTACGAGCAGTACTTC.

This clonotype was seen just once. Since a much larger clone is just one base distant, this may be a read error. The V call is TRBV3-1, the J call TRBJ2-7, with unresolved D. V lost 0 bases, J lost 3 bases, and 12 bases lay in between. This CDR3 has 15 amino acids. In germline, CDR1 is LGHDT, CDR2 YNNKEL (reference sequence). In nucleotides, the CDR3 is TGTGCCAGCAGCCAAGATCCCAATTCCCACTACGAGCAGTACTTC. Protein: CASSQDPNSHYEQYF.

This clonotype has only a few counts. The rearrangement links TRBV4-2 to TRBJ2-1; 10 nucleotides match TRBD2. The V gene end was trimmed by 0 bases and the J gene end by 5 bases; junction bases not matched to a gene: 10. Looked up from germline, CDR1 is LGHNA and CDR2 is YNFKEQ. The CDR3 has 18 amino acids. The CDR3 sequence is CASSQDLAGLALHNEQFF. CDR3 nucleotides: TGTGCCAGCAGCCAAGATCTCGCGGGACTAGCGCTTCACAATGAGCAGTTCTTC.

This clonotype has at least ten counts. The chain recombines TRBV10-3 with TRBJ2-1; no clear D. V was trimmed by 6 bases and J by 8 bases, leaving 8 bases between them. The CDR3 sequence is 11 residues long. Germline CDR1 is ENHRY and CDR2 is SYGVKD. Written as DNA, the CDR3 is TGTGCCATCAGGGCCACCGATGAGCAGTTCTTC. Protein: CAIRATDEQFF.

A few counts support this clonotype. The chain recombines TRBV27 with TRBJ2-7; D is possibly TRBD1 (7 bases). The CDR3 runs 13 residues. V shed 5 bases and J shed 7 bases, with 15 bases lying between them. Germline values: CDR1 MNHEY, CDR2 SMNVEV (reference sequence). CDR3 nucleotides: TGTGCCAGCAGTCTCAGGGGGGCTCGGGAGCAGTACTTC. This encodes CASSLRGAREQYF.

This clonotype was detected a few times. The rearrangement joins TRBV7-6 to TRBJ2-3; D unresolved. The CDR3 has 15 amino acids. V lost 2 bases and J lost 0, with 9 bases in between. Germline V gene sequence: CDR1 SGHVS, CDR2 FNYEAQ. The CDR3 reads CASSLRVASTDTQYF. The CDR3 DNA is TGTGCCAGCAGCTTAAGAGTTGCTAGCACAGATACGCAGTATTTT. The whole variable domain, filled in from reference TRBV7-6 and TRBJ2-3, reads GAGVSQSPRYKVTKRGQDVALRCDPISGHVSLYWYRQALGQGPEFLTYFNYEAQQDKSGLPNDRFSAERPEGSISTLTIQRTEQRDSAMYRCASSLRVASTDTQYFGPGTRLTVL.

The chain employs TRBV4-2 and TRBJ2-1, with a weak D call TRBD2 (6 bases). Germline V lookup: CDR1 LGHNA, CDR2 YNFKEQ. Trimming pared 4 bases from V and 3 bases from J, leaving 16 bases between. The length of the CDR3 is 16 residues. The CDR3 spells CASSLDSSVIYNEQFF. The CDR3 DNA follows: TGTGCCAGCAGCCTCGATTCTAGCGTAATCTACAATGAGCAGTTCTTC.